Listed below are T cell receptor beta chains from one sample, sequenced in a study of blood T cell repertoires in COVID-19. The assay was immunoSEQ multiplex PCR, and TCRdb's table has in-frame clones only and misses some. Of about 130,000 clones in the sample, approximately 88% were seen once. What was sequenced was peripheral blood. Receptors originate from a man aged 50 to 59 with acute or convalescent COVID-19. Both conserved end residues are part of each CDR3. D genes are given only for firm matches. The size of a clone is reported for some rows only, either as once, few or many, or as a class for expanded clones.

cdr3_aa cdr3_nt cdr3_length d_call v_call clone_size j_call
CASSQTGEGGYTF TGTGCCAGCTCACAAACAGGGGAAGGAGGCTACACCTTC 13 TRBD1 TRBV18 once TRBJ1-2
CASSEAFGTGSNGYTF TGTGCCAGCAGTGAAGCGTTCGGGACAGGGAGCAATGGCTACACCTTC 16 TRBD1 TRBV6-1 NA TRBJ1-2
CASSQDIDRAGQPQHF TGCGCCAGCAGCCAAGATATCGACAGGGCCGGTCAGCCCCAGCATTTT 16 TRBD1 TRBV4-1 NA TRBJ1-5
CATSDNPLLAGGPYEQFF TGTGCCACCAGTGACAATCCCCTACTAGCGGGAGGGCCGTATGAGCAGTTCTTC 18 TRBD2 TRBV24-1 NA TRBJ2-1
CASSPSRRQGYTF TGTGCCAGCAGCCCCTCCCGAAGACAGGGCTACACCTTC 13 NA TRBV14 NA TRBJ1-2
CASSELAGGGTDTQYF TGTGCCAGCAGTGAATTAGCGGGAGGTGGCACAGATACGCAGTATTTT 16 TRBD2 TRBV2 NA TRBJ2-3
CASSQQRAYNEQFF TGTGCCAGCAGTCAGCAGCGGGCGTACAATGAGCAGTTCTTC 14 NA TRBV28 NA TRBJ2-1
CASSIVRTVNTEAFF TGTGCCAGTAGTATAGTACGGACAGTAAACACTGAAGCTTTCTTT 15 NA TRBV19 NA TRBJ1-1
CASSPGTGGLYEQYF TGTGCCAGCTCACCCGGGACAGGGGGCCTCTACGAGCAGTACTTC 15 TRBD1 TRBV18 NA TRBJ2-7
CSATFSRVGYTF TGCAGCGCTACTTTTTCTCGGGTCGGCTACACCTTC 12 NA TRBV29-1 NA TRBJ1-2
CASSPGGYILPPSYTF TGTGCCAGCAGCCCAGGGGGGTACATCCTCCCGCCCAGCTACACCTTC 16 TRBD1 TRBV3-1/TRBV3-2 NA TRBJ1-2
CASSNGQGAMGYGYTF TGTGCCAGCTCAAACGGACAGGGCGCAATGGGATATGGCTACACCTTC 16 TRBD1 TRBV18 NA TRBJ1-2
CASSSRTVNYGYTF TGTGCCAGCAGCTCCCGGACAGTCAACTATGGCTACACCTTC 14 NA TRBV5-4 NA TRBJ1-2
CASSLQGLGFYGYTF TGTGCCAGCAGCTTACAGGGTTTGGGTTTCTATGGCTACACCTTC 15 NA TRBV5-5 NA TRBJ1-2
CASSFGVVLFF TGTGCCAGCAGTTTCGGGGTCGTCCTGTTTTTT 11 NA TRBV12-3/TRBV12-4 NA TRBJ1-4
CASSLVSGSTYEQYF TGCGCCAGCAGCTTGGTTAGCGGGAGTACCTACGAGCAGTACTTC 15 TRBD2 TRBV5-1 NA TRBJ2-7
CASSIFRGQGASEAFF TGTGCCAGTAGTATATTTAGGGGACAGGGGGCTTCTGAAGCTTTCTTT 16 TRBD1 TRBV19 once TRBJ1-1
CASSRQGASTEAFF TGCGCCAGCAGCAGACAGGGGGCTAGCACTGAAGCTTTCTTT 14 TRBD1 TRBV5-1 NA TRBJ1-1
CASTRGGGKNSPLHF TGTGCCAGCACCCGGGGAGGGGGAAAAAATTCACCCCTCCACTTT 15 NA TRBV2 once TRBJ1-6
CASRIPGTNEQYF TGTGCCAGCCGGATCCCAGGAACGAACGAGCAGTACTTC 13 NA TRBV6-5 NA TRBJ2-7
CASSQSGLAGGGRKDTQYF TGTGCCAGCAGCCAATCGGGACTAGCGGGAGGGGGGCGAAAAGATACGCAGTATTTT 19 TRBD2 TRBV3-1/TRBV3-2 NA TRBJ2-3
CSASGDSTQPQHF TGCAGTGCTAGTGGGGACAGCACTCAGCCCCAGCATTTT 13 TRBD1 TRBV20-1 NA TRBJ1-5
CASSPGVLNTEAFF TGTGCCAGCAGCCCAGGGGTATTGAACACTGAAGCTTTCTTT 14 NA TRBV11-1 NA TRBJ1-1
CASSQEALGNWNSPLHF TGTGCCAGCAGCCAAGAAGCCCTCGGGAATTGGAATTCACCCCTCCACTTT 17 NA TRBV3-1/TRBV3-2 NA TRBJ1-6
CSVTKSASGYNEQFF TGCAGCGTTACAAAAAGCGCTAGCGGGTACAATGAGCAGTTCTTC 15 TRBD2 TRBV29-1 NA TRBJ2-1
CASSVGSAYGYTF TGTGCCAGCAGCGTAGGAAGCGCGTATGGCTACACCTTC 13 NA TRBV9 NA TRBJ1-2